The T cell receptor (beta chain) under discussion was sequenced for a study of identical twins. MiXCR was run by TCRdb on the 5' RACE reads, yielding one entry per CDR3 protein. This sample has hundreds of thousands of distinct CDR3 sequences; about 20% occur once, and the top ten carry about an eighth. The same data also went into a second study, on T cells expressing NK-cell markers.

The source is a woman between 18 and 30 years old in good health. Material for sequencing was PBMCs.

This CDR3 reads CASSYSAARSNTEAFF. Written as DNA, the CDR3 is TGTGCCAGCAGTTATTCGGCAGCCCGGTCGAACACTGAAGCTTTCTTT. The V gene is TRBV6-5, the J gene TRBJ1-1; D remains ambiguous. V shed 3 bases and J shed 1 base, with 15 bases lying between them. The CDR3 sequence is 16 residues long. The germline V gene has CDR1 MNHEY and CDR2 SVGAGI.